The 18 T cell receptor beta chains reported below all come from one sample, sequenced in a study of response to subunit inactivated influenza vaccine. One entry per CDR3 protein, called by TCRdb with MiXCR from the RT-PCR reads. The table shows just under 550,000 distinct CDR3 sequences, with roughly 25% occurring only once. These data also formed part of another study, on T cells expressing NK-cell markers. Turning to that study: TCR beta libraries carry UMIs added by 5'RACE template switching.

This material consisted of CD4+ T cells sorted from PBMCs, taken about 13 days after vaccination. The receptors shown here come from a man aged 45-60 years who received an inactivated influenza vaccine.

The CDR3 region is CASSPGQAPYEQYF. The CDR3 DNA reads TGTGCCAGCAGTCCGGGACAGGCCCCCTACGAGCAGTACTTC. The chain carries TRBV28 and TRBJ2-7, with 8 bases lining up with TRBD1. The V and J ends lost 5 bases and 2 bases, in that order; junction bases with no gene match: 5. The CDR3 runs to 14 residues. The V gene's germline CDR1 is MDHEN and CDR2 SYDVKM.

V and J are TRBV30 and TRBJ2-1, with D perhaps TRBD1 (6 bases). CDR1 and CDR2 from the germline V gene are GTSNPN and SVGIG (reference sequence). The CDR3 extends over 14 amino acids. The V and J ends lost 3 bases and 8 bases respectively, with 17 bases between them. CDR3 in DNA: TGTGCCTGGAGGGGTGGGACACCCGTTGATGAGCAGTTCTTC. Its translation is CAWRGGTPVDEQFF.

The sample holds many counts of this clonotype. The genes are TRBV29-1 and TRBJ2-7; 8 positions agree with TRBD2. Germline V CDR1 and CDR2: SQVTM, ANQGSEA. The ends lost 6 bases at V and 5 bases at J; junction bases unmatched: 6. This CDR3 region has 12 residues. CDR3 coding DNA: TGCAGCGTGGGACTAGTGACGGACGAGCAGTACTTC. The encoded protein is CSVGLVTDEQYF.

This clonotype was detected only a few times. The rearrangement joins TRBV7-8 to TRBJ2-7; 9 bases are a match to TRBD2. V gave up 5 bases and J gave up 2 bases; unmatched junction bases: 7. The length of the CDR3 is 15 residues. Germline V CDR1 and CDR2: SGHVS, FQNEAQ. CDR3 sequence: CASSPTRLAAYEQYF. The CDR3, as DNA: TGTGCCAGCAGCCCTACGCGACTAGCGGCCTACGAGCAGTACTTC.

The chain's CDR3 is CASSQDLGVGSKQFF. CDR3 coding DNA: TGCGCCAGCAGCCAAGATCTCGGAGTGGGGAGTAAGCAGTTCTTC. This chain links TRBV4-1 with TRBJ2-1; TRBD2 might be the D (5 bases). Germline-derived CDR1 and CDR2 are MGHRA and YSYEKL. CDR3 length: 15 amino acids. Trimming shortened V by 0 bases and J by 11 bases, and 17 bases separated the two germline ends.

Only a few counts were recorded for this clonotype. CDR3 residues: CASSFGQGRDTQYF. DNA of the CDR3: TGTGCCAGCAGTTTCGGACAGGGACGCGATACGCAGTATTTT. The chain has TRBV27 and TRBJ2-3; TRBD1 agrees at 8 bases. V lost 3 bases, J lost 6 bases, and 5 bases stayed unmatched. Germline V CDR1 and CDR2: MNHEY, SMNVEV (reference sequence). The CDR3 is 14 residues long.

This clonotype was counted many times. V usage is TRBV10-3 and J usage is TRBJ2-5, with D tentatively TRBD2 (6 bases). CDR3 size: 13 residues. From germline, CDR1 is ENHRY and CDR2 SYGVKD. Trimming left V 3 bases short and J 2 bases short, with 7 bases between. CDR3 sequence: CAISDGTQETQYF. CDR3 DNA sequence: TGTGCCATCAGTGACGGGACTCAAGAGACCCAGTACTTC.

This clonotype was seen more than once but under ten times. The gene calls are TRBV28 and TRBJ2-1; the match to TRBD2 covers 7 bases. This CDR3 region has 15 residues. J lost 7 bases, V lost 4 bases, and 10 bases had no gene match. Germline loops: CDR1 MDHEN, CDR2 SYDVKM. In DNA, the CDR3 is TGTGCCAGCAGTTCACCGGGAGGAACGGCTAATGAGCAGTTCTTC. This translates into CASSSPGGTANEQFF.

In this sample, this clonotype turned up a few times. The V gene is TRBV3-1, the J gene TRBJ1-2, with a tentative D call TRBD1 (6 bases). Looked up from germline, CDR1 is LGHDT and CDR2 is YNNKEL (reference sequence). Trimming stripped 4 bases from V and 5 bases from J, with 11 bases between. The CDR3 has 13 residues. DNA for the CDR3: TGTGCCAGCAGCCCAGACGGGACATATGGCTACACCTTC. Residues: CASSPDGTYGYTF.

This clonotype has more than one count but fewer than ten. V usage is TRBV20-1 and J usage is TRBJ2-7; 8 bases match TRBD1. Germline values: CDR1 DFQATT, CDR2 SNEGSKA (reference sequence). Trimming took 5 bases from V and 3 from J; bases not matched to a gene: 6. CDR3 length: 13 amino acids. The CDR3 region has the DNA TGCAGTGCTTCGACAGGGGCCAACTACGAGCAGTACTTC. As protein: CSASTGANYEQYF.

The chain uses TRBV13 and TRBJ2-3; 7 bases fit TRBD2. V gave up 4 bases and J gave up 0 bases; unmatched junction bases: 10. The CDR3 covers 17 residues. Germline CDR1 is PRHDT and CDR2 is FYEKMQ (reference sequence). The CDR3 DNA is TGTGCCAGCAGCTCAGCGGTGAGCGGGACTAGCACAGATACGCAGTATTTT. Translation gives CASSSAVSGTSTDTQYF.

V gene TRBV12-3 or TRBV12-4 combines with J gene TRBJ2-6, with D maybe TRBD2 (6 bases). V was shortened by 2 bases and J by 0 bases, with 17 bases between the two germline ends. The CDR3 runs to 19 residues. This CDR3 reads CASSLWRVFSGSGANVLTF. CDR3 sequence (DNA): TGTGCCAGCAGTTTATGGAGGGTTTTCTCGGGCTCTGGGGCCAACGTCCTGACTTTC.

The genes are TRBV4-3 and TRBJ1-1; TRBD1 matches at 9 bases. The CDR3 totals 15 residues. The germline V gene encodes CDR1 LGHNA and CDR2 YSLEER. Germline trimming cut 1 base from V and 3 bases from J; bases unmatched to any gene: 3. The CDR3 here is CASSQAWTGDTEAFF. In DNA, the CDR3 is TGCGCCAGCAGCCAAGCCTGGACAGGGGACACTGAAGCTTTCTTT.

This clonotype has a handful of counts. J is TRBJ2-5 and V is TRBV6-2 or TRBV6-3; D might be TRBD2 (5 bases). Germline V lookup: CDR1 MNHEY, CDR2 SVGEGT. V dropped 10 bases and J dropped 6 bases, with 15 bases sitting between them. This CDR3 has 12 residues. The CDR3 loop reads CAIGLPRQTQYF. For the CDR3, the DNA is TGTGCCATCGGACTGCCGAGACAGACCCAGTACTTC.

The rearrangement uses TRBV9 and TRBJ2-3; a weak D match, TRBD1 (6 bases). Germline V CDR1 and CDR2: SGDLS, YYNGEE. Between the trimmed V and J ends, which lost 9 bases and 6 bases, there was a span of 11 bases. CDR3 size: 11 residues. CDR3 sequence reads: CATTGPDTQYF. The DNA of the CDR3 is TGTGCCACCACAGGGCCCGATACGCAGTATTTT. Filled out from reference TRBV9 and TRBJ2-3, the complete variable domain reads DSGVTQTPKHLITATGQRVTLRCSPRSGDLSVYWYQQSLDQGLQFLIQYYNGEERAKGNILERFSAQQFPDLHSELNLSSLELGDSALYFCATTGPDTQYFGPGTRLTVL.

The chain links TRBV5-1 to TRBJ2-1, with D hard to call. The CDR3 is 13 residues long. CDR1 is SGHRS, CDR2 YFSETQ, per germline. Trimming took off 3 bases at V and 9 bases at J, with 13 bases between the two ends. The CDR3 loop is CASSSPPALEQFF. CDR3 sequence (DNA): TGCGCCAGCAGCTCCCCCCCTGCGCTTGAGCAGTTCTTC.

This clonotype was recorded many times. This chain links TRBV5-1 with TRBJ2-5, with D hard to call. V was shortened by 2 bases and J by 4 bases, with 6 bases between the two germline ends. The germline CDR1 and CDR2 sequences are SGHRS and YFSETQ. The CDR3 length is 12 residues. CDR3 in DNA: TGCGCCAGCAGCTTCTCCCGAGAGACCCAGTACTTC. Encoded protein: CASSFSRETQYF.

CDR3 in DNA: TGCAGTGCCAACCCCGGGACAGATAATTCACCCCTCCACTTT. Translation: CSANPGTDNSPLHF. J is TRBJ1-6 and V is TRBV20-1; TRBD1 aligns across 7 bases. Germline CDR1 and CDR2: DFQATT and SNEGSKA (reference sequence). CDR3 size: 14 residues. V shed 6 bases and J 5 bases; nucleotides not matched to a gene: 7.